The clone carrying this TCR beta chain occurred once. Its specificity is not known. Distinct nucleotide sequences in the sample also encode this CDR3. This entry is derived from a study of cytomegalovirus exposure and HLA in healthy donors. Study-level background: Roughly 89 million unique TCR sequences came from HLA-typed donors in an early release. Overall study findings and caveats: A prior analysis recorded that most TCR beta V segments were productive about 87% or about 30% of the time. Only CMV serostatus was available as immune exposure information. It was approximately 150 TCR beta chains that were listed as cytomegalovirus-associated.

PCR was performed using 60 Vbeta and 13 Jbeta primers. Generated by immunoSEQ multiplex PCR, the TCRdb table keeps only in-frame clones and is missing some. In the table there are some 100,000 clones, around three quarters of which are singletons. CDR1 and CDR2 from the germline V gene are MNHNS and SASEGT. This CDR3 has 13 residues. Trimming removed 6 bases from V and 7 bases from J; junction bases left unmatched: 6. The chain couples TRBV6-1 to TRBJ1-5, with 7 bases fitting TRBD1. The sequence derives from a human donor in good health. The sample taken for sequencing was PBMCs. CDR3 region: CASRVQGDQPQHF. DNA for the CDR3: TGTGCCAGCAGAGTCCAGGGGGACCAGCCCCAGCATTTT.